What follows is one TCR beta chain and its context. The sample originates from a study of patients and donors after allogeneic stem cell transplantation. This CDR3 region has 16 residues. The germline V gene encodes CDR1 MGHRA and CDR2 YSYEKL. V shed 1 base and J 3 bases; nucleotides not matched to a gene: 5. A single record per CDR3 protein comes from TCRdb applying MiXCR to the RT-PCR reads. The sample records under 170,000 distinct CDR3 sequences, about two fifths being singletons. Sequenced: blood, either unsorted or a sorted T cell fraction (not recorded which). This chain links TRBV4-1 with TRBJ1-5; TRBD1 agrees at 8 bases. The clonotype was recovered from a human donor who was either an allogeneic HSCT recipient or a stem cell or donor lymphocyte infusion donor (not recorded which). It is not recorded whose cells these are; they may come from a transplant donor. The CDR3 sequence is CASSQGSGGPNQPQHF. CDR3 nucleotide sequence: TGCGCCAGCAGCCAAGGGTCAGGGGGCCCCAATCAGCCCCAGCATTTT.